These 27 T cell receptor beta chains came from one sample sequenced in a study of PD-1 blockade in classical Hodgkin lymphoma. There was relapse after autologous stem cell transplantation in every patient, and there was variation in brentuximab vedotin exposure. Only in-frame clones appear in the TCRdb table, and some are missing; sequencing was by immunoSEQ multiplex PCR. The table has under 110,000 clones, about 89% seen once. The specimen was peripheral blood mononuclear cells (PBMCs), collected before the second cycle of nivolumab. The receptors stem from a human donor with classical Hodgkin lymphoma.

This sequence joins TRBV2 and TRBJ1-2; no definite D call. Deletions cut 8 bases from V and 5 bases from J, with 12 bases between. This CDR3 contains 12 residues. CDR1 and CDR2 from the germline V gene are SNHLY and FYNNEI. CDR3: CASARELYGYTF. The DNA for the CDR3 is TGTGCCAGCGCCCGGGAACTATATGGCTACACCTTC.

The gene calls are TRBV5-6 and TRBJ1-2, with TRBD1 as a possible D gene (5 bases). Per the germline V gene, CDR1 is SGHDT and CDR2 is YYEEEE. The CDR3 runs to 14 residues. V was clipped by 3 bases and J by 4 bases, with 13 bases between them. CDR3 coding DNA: TGTGCCAGCAGCTCGGGACGCGGCCCCTATGGCTACACCTTC. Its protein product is CASSSGRGPYGYTF.

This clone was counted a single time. This CDR3 reads CASESRQGAYNEQFF. CDR3 coding DNA: TGTGCCAGCGAATCCCGACAGGGGGCCTACAATGAGCAGTTCTTC. The V gene is TRBV11-2, the J gene TRBJ2-1; 9 positions agree with TRBD1. Trimming took 8 bases from V and 2 from J; bases not matched to a gene: 7. The length of the CDR3 is 15 residues. CDR1 is SGHAT and CDR2 is FQNNGV in the germline V gene.

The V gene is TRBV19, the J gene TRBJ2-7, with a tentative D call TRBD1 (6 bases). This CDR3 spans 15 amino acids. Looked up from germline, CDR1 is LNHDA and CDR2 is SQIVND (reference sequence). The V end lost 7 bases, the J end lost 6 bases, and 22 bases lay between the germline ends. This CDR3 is CASTTIHSGGSEQYF. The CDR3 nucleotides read TGTGCCAGTACCACAATCCATTCTGGGGGCTCCGAGCAGTACTTC.

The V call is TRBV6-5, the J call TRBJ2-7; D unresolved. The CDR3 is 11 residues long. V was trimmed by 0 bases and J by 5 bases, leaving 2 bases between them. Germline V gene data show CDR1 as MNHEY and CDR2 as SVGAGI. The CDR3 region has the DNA TGTGCCAGCAGTTACTCGAACGAGCAGTACTTC. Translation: CASSYSNEQYF.

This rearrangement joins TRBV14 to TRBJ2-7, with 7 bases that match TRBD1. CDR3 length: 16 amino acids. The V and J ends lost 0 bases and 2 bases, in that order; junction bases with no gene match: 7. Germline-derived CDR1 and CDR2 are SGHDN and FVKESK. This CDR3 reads CASSQDQGVVAYEQYF. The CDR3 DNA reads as TGTGCCAGCAGCCAAGACCAGGGGGTGGTCGCCTACGAGCAGTACTTC.

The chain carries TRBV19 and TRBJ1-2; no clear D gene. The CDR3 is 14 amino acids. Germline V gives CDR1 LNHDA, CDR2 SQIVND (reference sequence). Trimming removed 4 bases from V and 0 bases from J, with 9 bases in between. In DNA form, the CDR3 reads TGTGCCAGTAGTAACAGAGCTTCTAACTATGGCTACACCTTC. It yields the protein CASSNRASNYGYTF.

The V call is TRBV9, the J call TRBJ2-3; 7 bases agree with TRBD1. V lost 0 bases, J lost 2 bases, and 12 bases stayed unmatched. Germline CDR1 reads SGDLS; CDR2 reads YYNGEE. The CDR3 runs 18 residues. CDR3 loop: CASSVGVDRVGHTDTQYF. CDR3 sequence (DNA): TGTGCCAGCAGCGTAGGGGTTGACAGGGTAGGGCACACAGATACGCAGTATTTT.

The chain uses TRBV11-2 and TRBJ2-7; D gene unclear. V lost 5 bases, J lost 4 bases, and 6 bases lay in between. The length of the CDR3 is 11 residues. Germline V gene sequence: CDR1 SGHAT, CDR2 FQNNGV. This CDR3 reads CASSPRYEQYF. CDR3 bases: TGTGCCAGCAGCCCCCGTTACGAGCAGTACTTC.

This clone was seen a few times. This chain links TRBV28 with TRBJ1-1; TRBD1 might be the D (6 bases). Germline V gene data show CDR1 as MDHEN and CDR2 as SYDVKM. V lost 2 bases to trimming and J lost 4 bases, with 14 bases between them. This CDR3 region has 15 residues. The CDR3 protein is CASSLDLQGFTEAFF. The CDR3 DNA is TGTGCCAGCAGTTTAGATCTACAGGGATTCACTGAAGCTTTCTTT.

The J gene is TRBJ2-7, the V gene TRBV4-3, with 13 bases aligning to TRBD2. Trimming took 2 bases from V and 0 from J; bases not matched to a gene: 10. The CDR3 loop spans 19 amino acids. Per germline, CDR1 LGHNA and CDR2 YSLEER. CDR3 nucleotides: TGCGCCAGCAGCCAAAGAAGTGCGGGACTAGCGGGGAGCTCCTACGAGCAGTACTTC. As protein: CASSQRSAGLAGSSYEQYF.

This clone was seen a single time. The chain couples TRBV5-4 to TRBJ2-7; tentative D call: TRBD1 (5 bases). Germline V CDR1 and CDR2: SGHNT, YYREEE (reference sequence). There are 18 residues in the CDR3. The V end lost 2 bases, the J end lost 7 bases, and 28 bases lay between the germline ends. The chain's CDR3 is CASSFSGPQQSPKGEQYF. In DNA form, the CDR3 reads TGTGCCAGCAGCTTTTCCGGACCGCAACAGAGCCCGAAGGGGGAGCAGTACTTC.

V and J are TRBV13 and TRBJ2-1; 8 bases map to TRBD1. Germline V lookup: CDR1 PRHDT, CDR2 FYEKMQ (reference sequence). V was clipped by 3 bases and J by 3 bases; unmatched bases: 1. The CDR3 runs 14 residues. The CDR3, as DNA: TGTGCCAGCAGCTTGGACAGGGTCTACAATGAGCAGTTCTTC. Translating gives CASSLDRVYNEQFF.

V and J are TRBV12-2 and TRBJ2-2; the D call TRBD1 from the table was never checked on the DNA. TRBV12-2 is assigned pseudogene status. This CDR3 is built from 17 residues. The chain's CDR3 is CASRLIGWGRVTGELFF. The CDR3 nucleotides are TGTGCAAGTCGCTTAATCGGTTGGGGGCGGGTCACCGGGGAGCTGTTTTTT.

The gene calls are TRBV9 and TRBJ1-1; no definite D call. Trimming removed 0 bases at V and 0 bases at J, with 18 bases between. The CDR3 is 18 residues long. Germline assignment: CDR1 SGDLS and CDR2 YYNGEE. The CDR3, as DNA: TGTGCCAGCAGCGTAGATTTTAGCCAAGGCCTTTTGAACACTGAAGCTTTCTTT. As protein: CASSVDFSQGLLNTEAFF.

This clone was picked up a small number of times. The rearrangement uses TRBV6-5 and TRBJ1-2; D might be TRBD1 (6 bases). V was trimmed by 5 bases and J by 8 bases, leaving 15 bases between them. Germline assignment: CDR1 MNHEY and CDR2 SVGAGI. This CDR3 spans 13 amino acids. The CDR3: CASSEQGKYGYTF. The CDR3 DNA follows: TGTGCCAGCAGTGAGCAGGGGAAGTACGGCTACACCTTC.

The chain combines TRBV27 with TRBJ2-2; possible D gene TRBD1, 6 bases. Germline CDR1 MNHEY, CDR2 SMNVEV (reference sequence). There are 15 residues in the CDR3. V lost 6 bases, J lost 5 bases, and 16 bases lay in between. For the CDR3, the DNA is TGTGCCAGCAGCCCGCTGGGGGCGGGTACCGGGGAGCTGTTTTTT. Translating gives CASSPLGAGTGELFF.

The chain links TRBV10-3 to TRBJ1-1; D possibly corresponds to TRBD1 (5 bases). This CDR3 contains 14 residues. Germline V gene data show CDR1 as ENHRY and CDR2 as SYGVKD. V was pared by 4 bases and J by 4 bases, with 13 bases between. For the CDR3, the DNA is TGTGCCATCAGTGTACAGGCGTCAGTCACTGAAGCTTTCTTT. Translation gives CAISVQASVTEAFF.

Written as DNA, the CDR3 is TGTGCCAGCAGCTTGACAGGGGGCAACTCTGGAAACACCATATATTTT. Amino acids: CASSLTGGNSGNTIYF. The chain carries TRBV7-3 and TRBJ1-3; 10 bases agree with TRBD1. Trimming removed 3 bases from V and 0 bases from J; junction bases left unmatched: 2. The CDR3 has 16 residues. From germline, CDR1 is SGHTA and CDR2 FQGTGA.

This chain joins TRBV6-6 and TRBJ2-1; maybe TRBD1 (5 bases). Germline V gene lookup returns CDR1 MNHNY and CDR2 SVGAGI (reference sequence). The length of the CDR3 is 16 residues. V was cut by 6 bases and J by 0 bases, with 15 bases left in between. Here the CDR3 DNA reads TGTGCCAGCAGCTCGGTTGGGGCCGCCTCCTACAATGAGCAGTTCTTC. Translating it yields CASSSVGAASYNEQFF.

The chain's CDR3 is CASSSSRQGPPTNTEAFF. The CDR3 DNA sequence: TGTGCCAGCTCAAGTTCCCGACAGGGCCCTCCCACCAACACTGAAGCTTTCTTT. V gene TRBV18 combines with J gene TRBJ1-1; 7 nucleotides line up with TRBD1. The CDR3 has 18 residues. The V gene's germline CDR1 is KGHSH and CDR2 LQKENI. The ends lost 5 bases at V and 2 bases at J; junction bases unmatched: 17.

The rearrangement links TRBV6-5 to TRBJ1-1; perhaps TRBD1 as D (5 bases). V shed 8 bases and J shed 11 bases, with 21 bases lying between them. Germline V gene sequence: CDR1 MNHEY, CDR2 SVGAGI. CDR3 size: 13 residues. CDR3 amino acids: CASGTDLFTEAFF. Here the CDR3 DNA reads TGTGCCAGCGGGACGGACCTTTTCACGGAGGCTTTCTTT.

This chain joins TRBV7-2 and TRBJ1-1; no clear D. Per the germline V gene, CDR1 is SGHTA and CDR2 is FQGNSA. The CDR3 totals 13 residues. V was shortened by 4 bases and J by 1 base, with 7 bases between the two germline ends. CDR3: CASSWSENTEAFF. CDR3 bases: TGTGCCAGCAGCTGGAGTGAGAACACTGAAGCTTTCTTT. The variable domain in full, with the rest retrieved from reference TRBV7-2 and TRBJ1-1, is GAGVSQSPSNKVTEKGKDVELRCDPISGHTALYWYRQSLGQGLEFLIYFQGNSAPDKSGLPSDRFSAERTGGSVSTLTIQRTQQEDSAVYLCASSWSENTEAFFGQGTRLTVV.

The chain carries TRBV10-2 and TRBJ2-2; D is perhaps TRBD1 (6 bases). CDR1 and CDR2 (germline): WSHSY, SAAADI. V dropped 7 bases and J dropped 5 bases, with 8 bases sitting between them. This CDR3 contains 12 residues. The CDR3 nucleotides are TGCGCCAGCAACAGGGAAACCGGGGAGCTGTTTTTT. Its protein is CASNRETGELFF.

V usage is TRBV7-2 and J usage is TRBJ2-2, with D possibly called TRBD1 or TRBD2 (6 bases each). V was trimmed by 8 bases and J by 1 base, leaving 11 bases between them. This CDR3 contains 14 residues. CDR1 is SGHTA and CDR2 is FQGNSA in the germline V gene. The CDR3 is CASEGGGNTGELFF. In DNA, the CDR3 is TGTGCCAGCGAGGGGGGAGGGAACACCGGGGAGCTGTTTTTT.

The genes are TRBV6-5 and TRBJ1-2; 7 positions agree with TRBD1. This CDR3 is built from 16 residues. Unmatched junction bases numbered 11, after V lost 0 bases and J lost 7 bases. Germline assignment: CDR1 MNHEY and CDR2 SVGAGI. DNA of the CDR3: TGTGCCAGCAGTTACTCGAGCGGGACAGTGGTGGTTGGCTACACCTTC. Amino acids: CASSYSSGTVVVGYTF.

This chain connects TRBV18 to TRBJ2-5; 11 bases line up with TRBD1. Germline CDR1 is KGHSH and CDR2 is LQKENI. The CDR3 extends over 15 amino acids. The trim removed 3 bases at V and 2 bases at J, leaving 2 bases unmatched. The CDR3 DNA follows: TGTGCCAGCTCACCGGGACAGGGGGTACAAGAGACCCAGTACTTC. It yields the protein CASSPGQGVQETQYF. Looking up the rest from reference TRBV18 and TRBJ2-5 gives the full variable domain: NAGVMQNPRHLVRRRGQEARLRCSPMKGHSHVYWYRQLPEEGLKFMVYLQKENIIDESGMPKERFSAEFPKEGPSILRIQQVVRGDSAAYFCASSPGQGVQETQYFGPGTRLLVL.